This paragraph covers one TCR beta chain sequence. Which antigen it targets is not known. Within one base of it there is no much larger clone, and no base qualities were kept. The data stem from a study of CD8+CD57+ T cells in acquired aplastic anemia (dated by TCRdb to 2016 to 2019). Broadly, across the study: On average, sorted CD4+ and CD8+ cells yielded approximately 3 ug of extracted DNA, with a range of 0.2 to 27.4 ug. CD8+CD57+ expansion was defined as a frequency above the mean frequency observed in healthy subjects.

Flow cytometry had shown CD8+CD57+ cell expansion in the patients selected for sequencing. Every patient had a diagnosis of severe acquired aplastic anemia based on International Study of Aplastic Anemia and Agranulocytosis and Camitta criteria. At the time blood was sampled, none of the patients had received any therapy. In this study, sorted CD4+ and CD8+ T cells from the blood of healthy subjects and of severe aplastic anemia patients had their TCR repertoires deep-sequenced. Patients were enrolled in the USA under clinicaltrials.gov protocols 00001620, 01623167, 00001397, 00071045, 00081523 and 00961064. Ficoll-Paque density gradient centrifugation was used to isolate peripheral blood mononuclear cells. Before DNA extraction, CD4+ and CD8+ T cells were sorted by FACS or by magnetic beads. Looking up the germline V gene yields CDR1 SQVTM and CDR2 ANQGSEA. V is pared back by 7 bases and J by 5 bases, with 18 bases lying between the germline termini. The CDR3 numbers 14 residues from cysteine through phenylalanine. The entry retains the CDR3 DNA only, 42 bases that are in frame from base 1.

General study outcomes and caveats: No significant difference in CD8+ Simpson's diversity was found between patients and healthy controls (P=0.060). Around 31 CD8+ CDR3 sequences were shared between patients and controls but appeared highly expressed in patients and within their immunodominant clones.

Profiling of TCR beta VDJ combinations and CDR3 sequences used genomic DNA as the template. An Illumina HiSeq 2000 was the platform used for TCR repertoire sequencing. Under the source paper's analysis protocol: Repertoires were assessed using TRBV/TRBJ rearrangement plots, CDR3 size and DJ length profiles, and Simpson's diversity index. Whichever DNA sequence was most abundant in the deep sequencing data was defined as the immunodominant clone. CDR3 amino acid sequences were checked for sharing across subjects and were also compared against the VDJdb database and published repertoires. The public reads were run again by TCRdb, first through fastp at Q25 and then through MiXCR, and only productive beta chains were kept. For every CDR3 protein sequence, its rows merge into one entry that carries the most common genes and DNA. TCRdb's processing, not the study's, gives the V and J calls here. This sample comprises just over 200,000 distinct CDR3 sequences, approximately 60% of them detected only once. Roughly 62% of the sample is held by the ten biggest clonotypes.

This receptor chain uses TRBV29-1 and TRBJ2-1, and the D gene may be TRBD2, 7 bases matching. The specimen was sorted CD4+, CD8+, or CD8+CD57+ T cells (not recorded which) from PBMCs. The receptor was isolated from a human donor with aplastic anemia. In nucleotide form, the sequence is TGCAGCGCCGGGGGGCAGGGGATCAACAATGAGCAGTTCTTC. Its amino acids are CSAGGQGINNEQFF.